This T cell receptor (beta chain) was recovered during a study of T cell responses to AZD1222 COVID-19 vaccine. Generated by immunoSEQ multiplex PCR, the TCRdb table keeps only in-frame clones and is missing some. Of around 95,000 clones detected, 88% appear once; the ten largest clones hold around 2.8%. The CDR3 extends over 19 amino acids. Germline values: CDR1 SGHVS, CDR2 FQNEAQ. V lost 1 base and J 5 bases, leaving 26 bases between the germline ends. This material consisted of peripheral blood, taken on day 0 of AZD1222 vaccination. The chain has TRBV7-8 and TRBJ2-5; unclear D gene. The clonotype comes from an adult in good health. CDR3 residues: CASSLVTSPGDRGPETQYF. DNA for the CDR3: TGTGCCAGCAGCTTAGTAACGAGTCCCGGAGACCGCGGACCTGAGACCCAGTACTTC.